This T cell receptor beta chain is drawn from a study of T cells in Graves' hyperthyroidism and ophthalmopathy. Study results and limitations: The model identified upcoming ophthalmopathy a median about 6.5 months ahead of onset. Peripheral blood also featured most of the thyroid clonotypes expanded above 0.001.

Amplification of TCR beta CDR3 regions used RNA as the template. During a first-round RT-PCR of the TCR CDR3, the HTBI primer set was used. A single record per CDR3 protein comes from TCRdb applying MiXCR to the multiplex PCR reads. The sample includes over 250,000 distinct CDR3 sequences, about 20% of them seen just once. Comments on this clonotype: Antigen unknown.

V lost 4 bases, J lost 3 bases, and 9 bases lay in between. The CDR3 runs 14 residues. The germline V gene has CDR1 KGHSH and CDR2 LQKENI. Exclusion followed for patients with uncontrolled infection, other autoimmune disease, pregnancy or lactation. J is TRBJ2-2 and V is TRBV18, with TRBD2 as a possible D gene (6 bases). Sequencing was performed on blood. This receptor was obtained from a man younger than 40 with Graves' ophthalmopathy. The CDR3 DNA sequence: TGTGCCAGCTCACGCGGGGATTACACCGGGGAGCTGTTTTTT. Its translation: CASSRGDYTGELFF.